This T cell receptor (beta chain) came from a study of blood T cell repertoires in COVID-19. Turning to the study itself: Sites across the United States, Italy and Spain contributed samples from acute and convalescent COVID-19.

How the authors handled the data: Nucleated cell number was recorded as an estimate derived from reference gene primer amplification. Repertoires were generated with immunoSEQ multiplex PCR, while TCRdb's copy carries only in-frame clones and drops some. The V and J calls and clone size were taken over from that table, and D and trimming were inferred from the DNA. The table records about 110,000 clones, less than 75% of them present only once. This CDR3 has 15 residues. The V end lost 1 base, the J end lost 6 bases, and 15 bases lay between the germline ends. The J gene is TRBJ1-1, the V gene TRBV23-1; TRBD1 is a possible D gene (5 bases). TRBV23-1 is filed as an ORF, its function uncertain. The receptor's source is a woman in her 40s with acute or convalescent COVID-19. Sequenced input: peripheral blood. The CDR3: CASSQLRQQIPEAFF. CDR3 bases: TGCGCCAGCAGTCAATTGAGACAGCAGATCCCTGAAGCTTTCTTT.